The following is a TCR beta chain sequence with its context. This sample is part of a study of control samples from healthy donors and cancer patients. Looked up from germline, CDR1 is SQVTM and CDR2 is ANQGSEA. The J segment lost 10 bases and the V segment lost 7 bases, leaving 12 bases of the junction unmatched. The CDR3 runs to 14 residues. Sequencing used immunoSEQ multiplex PCR; TCRdb keeps in-frame clones, though not all of them. The sample includes roughly 29,000 clones, 65% to 80% of them seen just once. Specimen: PBMCs. The TCR was taken from a man in his sixties with head and neck cancer. The chain is built from TRBV29-1 and TRBJ2-1, with 11 bases aligning to TRBD2. The CDR3 region has the DNA TGCAGCGGCTATCTAGCGGGAGGAGGCGGCGAGCAGTTCTTC. As protein: CSGYLAGGGGEQFF.